The source of this T cell receptor (beta chain) is a study of identical twins. Note on this clonotype: Antigen specificity is unknown. One end of the junction does not line up with germline, which may come from a read error.

Carrying unique molecular identifiers, the cDNA also gained a universal primer site through template switching. TCRdb called the 5' RACE reads again in MiXCR, with one record for every CDR3 protein. The sample holds 500,000 to 650,000 distinct CDR3 sequences; around 24% are singletons and the top ten take about 0.48%. Points from the study as a whole: Models underestimated TCR alpha sharing (out-of-frame) in monozygotic twins. Zero-insertion analyses might be partly confounded by invariant T cells like MAIT and iNKT.

CDR1 and CDR2 from the germline V gene are MDHEN and SYDVKM. The CDR3 spans 13 residues. A further study also used this sample, focusing on yellow fever vaccine responses in identical twins.

The sequence came from a woman aged 18-29 years in good health. The rearrangement links TRBV28 to TRBJ1-2, with a possible D match to TRBD1 (5 bases). The sequencing sample was made of CD4+ T cells sorted from blood. The DNA of the CDR3 is TGTGCCAGCAGTTTGGGGCACAACTATGGCTGCACCTTC. Protein product: CASSLGHNYGCTF.